This T cell receptor (beta chain) was documented in a study of T cell responses to AZD1222 COVID-19 vaccine. Across the study: Researchers grouped second doses given at about 4 or about 12 weeks into one pool.

Whole-study findings and limits: White British people made up most donors, females outnumbered males, and clonal diversity was possibly underestimated. The breadth and depth of Spike-specific TCRs increased once two AZD1222 doses had been given. Baseline testing showed seropositivity in only six AZD1222 recipients.

Germline CDR1 is SGDLS and CDR2 is YYNGEE. This CDR3 comprises 16 residues. The V and J ends lost 4 bases and 4 bases, in that order; junction bases with no gene match: 9. TCRdb's copy holds only in-frame clones and misses some; the assay was immunoSEQ multiplex PCR. This sample yields over 100,000 clones, of which approximately 90% are seen a single time; 2% to 3% belongs to the top ten. As regards this clone: The antigen is undetermined.

The gene calls are TRBV9 and TRBJ2-2; 8 bases align to TRBD1. The material was peripheral blood, obtained on day 0 of AZD1222 vaccination. The origin of this receptor is an adult in good health. As DNA, the CDR3 is TGTGCCAGCAGCTACAGGACAGGGTCGGGCACCGGGGAGCTGTTTTTT. Its translation: CASSYRTGSGTGELFF. Supplemented by reference TRBV9 and TRBJ2-2, the full variable domain reads DSGVTQTPKHLITATGQRVTLRCSPRSGDLSVYWYQQSLDQGLQFLIQYYNGEERAKGNILERFSAQQFPDLHSELNLSSLELGDSALYFCASSYRTGSGTGELFFGEGSRLTVL.